A selection of T cell receptor beta chains follows, all from one sample in a study of T-cell memory formation after mild COVID-19. TCRdb recomputed calls from the 5' RACE reads with MiXCR, one row per CDR3 protein. Among some 150,000 distinct CDR3 sequences, about 5.7% were seen once, and the ten largest hold roughly 1.9%. The sequencing input was PBMCs or a T cell subset sorted from them (not recorded which). Source of these receptors: an adult woman who had mild COVID-19 (a few samples of this study predate the infection). Cell type and time point are not known. Each CDR3 is given without its conserved first and last residue.

J | V | CDR3
TRBJ2-5 | TRBV6-5 | ASSYGTGGRETQY
TRBJ2-7 | TRBV6-5 | ASSPGGQGVYEQY
TRBJ1-1 | TRBV29-1 | SVYRTEAF
TRBJ1-5 | TRBV3-1 | ASSQGQGNQWPQH
TRBJ2-5 | TRBV21-1 | ASSNHLTGDVVKETQY
TRBJ2-1 | TRBV4-3 | ASSRTGTDYNEQF
TRBJ2-2 | TRBV7-3 | ASSLTGSVTGELF
TRBJ2-1 | TRBV7-6 | ASSLAGTVLTNEQF
TRBJ2-7 | TRBV4-1 | ASRGTGVKEQY
TRBJ1-2 | TRBV24-1 | ATSDSTGPASGYT
TRBJ2-1 | TRBV5-1 | ASSPSGTAANEQF
TRBJ2-1 | TRBV11-1 | ASSFKLAGGDEQF
TRBJ2-3 | TRBV5-1 | ASNREDTQY
TRBJ1-2 | TRBV5-1 | ASSTRQMDGYT
TRBJ2-1 | TRBV7-3 | ASSLIGGLTNEQF
TRBJ2-5 | TRBV7-2 | ASRPGLAGGKLGTQY